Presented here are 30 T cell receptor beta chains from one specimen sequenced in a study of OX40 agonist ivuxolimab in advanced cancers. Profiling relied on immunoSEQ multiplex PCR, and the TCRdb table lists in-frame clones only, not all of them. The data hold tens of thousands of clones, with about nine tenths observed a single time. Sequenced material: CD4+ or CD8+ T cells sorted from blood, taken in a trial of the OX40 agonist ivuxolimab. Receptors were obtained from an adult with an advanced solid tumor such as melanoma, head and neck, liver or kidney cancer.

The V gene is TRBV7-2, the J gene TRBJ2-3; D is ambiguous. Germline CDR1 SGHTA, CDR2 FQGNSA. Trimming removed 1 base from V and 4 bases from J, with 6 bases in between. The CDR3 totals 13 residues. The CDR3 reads CASSLGSADTQYF. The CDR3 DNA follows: TGTGCCAGCAGCTTAGGAAGTGCAGATACGCAGTATTTT.

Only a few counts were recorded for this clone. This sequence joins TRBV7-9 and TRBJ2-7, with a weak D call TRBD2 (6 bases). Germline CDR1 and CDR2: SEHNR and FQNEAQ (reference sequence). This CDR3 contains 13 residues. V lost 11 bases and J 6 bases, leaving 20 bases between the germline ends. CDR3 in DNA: TGTGCCGTAAGTAAGGTGGAGGGCGGCGAGCAGTACTTC. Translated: CAVSKVEGGEQYF.

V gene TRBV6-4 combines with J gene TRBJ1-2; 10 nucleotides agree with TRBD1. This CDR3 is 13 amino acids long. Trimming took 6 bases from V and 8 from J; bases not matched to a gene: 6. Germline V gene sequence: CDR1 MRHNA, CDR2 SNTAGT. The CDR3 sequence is CASRNGQGEGYTF. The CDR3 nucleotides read TGTGCCAGCAGGAACGGACAGGGGGAAGGCTACACCTTC.

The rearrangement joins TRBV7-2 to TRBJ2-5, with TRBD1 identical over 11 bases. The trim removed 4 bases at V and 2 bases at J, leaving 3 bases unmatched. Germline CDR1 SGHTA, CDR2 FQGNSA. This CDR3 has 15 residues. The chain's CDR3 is CASSSGQGGQETQYF. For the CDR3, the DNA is TGTGCCAGCAGCTCGGGACAGGGGGGACAAGAGACCCAGTACTTC.

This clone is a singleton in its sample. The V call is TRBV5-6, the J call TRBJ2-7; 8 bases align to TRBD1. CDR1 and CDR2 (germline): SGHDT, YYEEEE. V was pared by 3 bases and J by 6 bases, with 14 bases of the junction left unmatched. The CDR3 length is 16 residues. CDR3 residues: CASSYGTGSLVGEQYF. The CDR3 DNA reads TGTGCCAGCAGCTACGGGACAGGATCGCTGGTAGGCGAGCAGTACTTC.

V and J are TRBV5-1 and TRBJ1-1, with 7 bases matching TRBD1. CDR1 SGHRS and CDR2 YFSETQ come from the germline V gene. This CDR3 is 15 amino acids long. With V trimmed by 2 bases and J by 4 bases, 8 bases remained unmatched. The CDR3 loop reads CASSLSGGSGTEAFF. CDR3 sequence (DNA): TGCGCCAGCAGCTTATCAGGGGGATCGGGCACTGAAGCTTTCTTT.

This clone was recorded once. The CDR3 here is CASSYRGETQYF. CDR3 DNA sequence: TGCGCCAGCAGCTACAGGGGTGAGACCCAGTACTTC. J is TRBJ2-5 and V is TRBV5-1, with 7 bases identical to TRBD1. The CDR3 totals 12 residues. The junction had 1 base not matched to a gene; V was cut back by 3 bases and J by 5 bases. Germline lookup yields CDR1 SGHRS and CDR2 YFSETQ.

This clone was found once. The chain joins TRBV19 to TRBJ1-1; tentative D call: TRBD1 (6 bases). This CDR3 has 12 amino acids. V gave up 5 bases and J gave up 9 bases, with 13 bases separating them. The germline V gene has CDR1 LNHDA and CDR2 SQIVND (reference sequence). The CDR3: CASSVTGAKAFF. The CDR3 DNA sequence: TGTGCCAGTAGTGTTACGGGGGCTAAAGCTTTCTTT.

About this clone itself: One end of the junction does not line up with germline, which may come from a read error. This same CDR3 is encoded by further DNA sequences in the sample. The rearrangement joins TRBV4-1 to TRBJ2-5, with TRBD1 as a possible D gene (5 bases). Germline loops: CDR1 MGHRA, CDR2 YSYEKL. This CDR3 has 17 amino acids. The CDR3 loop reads CASSQAEYNRYQETQYF. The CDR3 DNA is TGCGCTAGCAGCCAAGCCGAATATAACAGGTATCAAGAGACCCAGTACTTC.

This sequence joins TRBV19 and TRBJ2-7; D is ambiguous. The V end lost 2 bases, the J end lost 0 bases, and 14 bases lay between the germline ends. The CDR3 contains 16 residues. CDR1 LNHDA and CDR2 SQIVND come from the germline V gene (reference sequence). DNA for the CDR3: TGTGCCAGTAGTATAATGCACGCAGGTAGCTCCTACGAGCAGTACTTC. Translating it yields CASSIMHAGSSYEQYF.

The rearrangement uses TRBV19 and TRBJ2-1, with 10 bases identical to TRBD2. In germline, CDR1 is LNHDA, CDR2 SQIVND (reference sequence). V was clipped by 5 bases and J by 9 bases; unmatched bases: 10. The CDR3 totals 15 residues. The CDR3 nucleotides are TGTGCCAGTAGTGGTCCTAGCGGGAGTATTGGTGAGCAGTTCTTC. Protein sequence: CASSGPSGSIGEQFF.

DNA of the CDR3: TGTGCCTGGAGTGGAGCGACAGTGGGCGACGAGCAGTACTTC. Protein: CAWSGATVGDEQYF. V and J are TRBV30 and TRBJ2-7; TRBD1 is a possible D gene (5 bases). V dropped 1 base and J dropped 5 bases, with 15 bases sitting between them. CDR3 size: 14 residues. Germline V gene sequence: CDR1 GTSNPN, CDR2 SVGIG (reference sequence).

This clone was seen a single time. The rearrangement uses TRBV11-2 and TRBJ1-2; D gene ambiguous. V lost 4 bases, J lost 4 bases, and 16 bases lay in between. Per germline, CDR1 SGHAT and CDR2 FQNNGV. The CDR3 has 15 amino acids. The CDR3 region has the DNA TGTGCCAGCAGCTCCCGTGGCCCCGGTAGCTATGGCTACACCTTC. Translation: CASSSRGPGSYGYTF.

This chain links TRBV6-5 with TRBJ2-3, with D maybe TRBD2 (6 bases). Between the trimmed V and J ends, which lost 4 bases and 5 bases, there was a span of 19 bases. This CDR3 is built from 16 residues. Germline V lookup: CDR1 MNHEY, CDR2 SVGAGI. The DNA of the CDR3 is TGTGCCAGCAGTTGGACGGGACTTGGGGATCGAGATACGCAGTATTTT. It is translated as CASSWTGLGDRDTQYF.

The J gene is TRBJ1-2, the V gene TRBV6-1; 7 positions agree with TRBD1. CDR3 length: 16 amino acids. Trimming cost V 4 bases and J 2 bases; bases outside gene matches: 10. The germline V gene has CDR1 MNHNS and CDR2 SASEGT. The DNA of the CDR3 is TGTGCCAGCAGTGGGGGATGGGGACAGCTGAACTATGGCTACACCTTC. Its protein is CASSGGWGQLNYGYTF.

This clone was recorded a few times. As DNA, the CDR3 is TGTGCCAGTAGTATGGTGGCGGGAGGAATCGAGACCCAGTACTTC. Protein: CASSMVAGGIETQYF. V and J are TRBV19 and TRBJ2-5, with 8 bases lining up with TRBD2. This CDR3 comprises 15 residues. The trim removed 3 bases at V and 5 bases at J, leaving 8 bases unmatched. Per germline, CDR1 LNHDA and CDR2 SQIVND (reference sequence).

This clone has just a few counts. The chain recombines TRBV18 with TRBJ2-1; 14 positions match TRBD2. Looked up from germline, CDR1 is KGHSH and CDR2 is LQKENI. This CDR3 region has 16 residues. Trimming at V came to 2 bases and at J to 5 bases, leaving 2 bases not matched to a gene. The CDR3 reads CASSPAGLAGDNEQFF. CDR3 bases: TGTGCCAGCTCACCAGCGGGACTAGCGGGAGACAATGAGCAGTTCTTC.

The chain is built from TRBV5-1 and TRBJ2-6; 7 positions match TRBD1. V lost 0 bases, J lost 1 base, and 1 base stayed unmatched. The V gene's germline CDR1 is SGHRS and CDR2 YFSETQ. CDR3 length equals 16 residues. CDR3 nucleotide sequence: TGCGCCAGCAGCTTGGAGGGGGCGTCTGGGGCCAACGTCCTGACTTTC. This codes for CASSLEGASGANVLTF. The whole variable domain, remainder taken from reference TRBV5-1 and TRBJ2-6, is KAGVTQTPRYLIKTRGQQVTLSCSPISGHRSVSWYQQTPGQGLQFLFEYFSETQRNKGNFPGRFSGRQFSNSRSEMNVSTLELGDSALYLCASSLEGASGANVLTFGAGSRLTVL.

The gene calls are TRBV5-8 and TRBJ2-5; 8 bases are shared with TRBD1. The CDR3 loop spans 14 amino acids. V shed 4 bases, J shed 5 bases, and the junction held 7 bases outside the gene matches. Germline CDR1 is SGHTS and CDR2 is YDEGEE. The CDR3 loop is CASSVDRGFETQYF. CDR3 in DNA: TGTGCCAGCAGCGTCGACAGGGGATTTGAGACCCAGTACTTC.

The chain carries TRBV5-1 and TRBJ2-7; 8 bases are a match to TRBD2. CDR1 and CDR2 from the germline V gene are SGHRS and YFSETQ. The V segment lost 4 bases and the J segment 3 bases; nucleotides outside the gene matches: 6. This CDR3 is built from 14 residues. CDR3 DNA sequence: TGCGCCAGCAGCCCGGCGGGGGGAGACTACGAGCAGTACTTC. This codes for CASSPAGGDYEQYF.

The CDR3 spells CASGLAGDLEQFF. As DNA, the CDR3 is TGTGCCAGCGGACTAGCGGGGGACCTTGAGCAGTTCTTC. V gene TRBV2 combines with J gene TRBJ2-1; 13 bases agree with TRBD2. Germline-derived CDR1 and CDR2 are SNHLY and FYNNEI. CDR3 length: 13 residues. Losses at the gene ends were 8 bases for V and 9 bases for J; bases not matched to a gene: 4.

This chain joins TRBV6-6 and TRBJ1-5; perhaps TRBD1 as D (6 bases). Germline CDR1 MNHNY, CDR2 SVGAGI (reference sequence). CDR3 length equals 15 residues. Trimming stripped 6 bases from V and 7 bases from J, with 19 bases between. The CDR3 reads CASRDGGPGGQPQHF. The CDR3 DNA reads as TGTGCCAGCAGAGATGGGGGGCCGGGAGGACAGCCCCAGCATTTT.

The CDR3 nucleotides read TGTGCCAGTAGTATCGGCCCCAGTAACCTTCTAAGGGGCACTGAAGCTTTCTTT. It yields the protein CASSIGPSNLLRGTEAFF. The chain uses TRBV19 and TRBJ1-1; TRBD1 is a possible D gene (5 bases). V was shortened by 3 bases and J by 4 bases, with 24 bases between the two germline ends. This CDR3 is built from 18 residues. Per the germline V gene, CDR1 is LNHDA and CDR2 is SQIVND (reference sequence). Based on the CDR3 plus reference TRBV19 and TRBJ1-1, the full variable domain is DGGITQSPKYLFRKEGQNVTLSCEQNLNHDAMYWYRQDPGQGLRLIYYSQIVNDFQKGDIAEGYSVSREKKESFPLTVTSAQKNPTAFYLCASSIGPSNLLRGTEAFFGQGTRLTVV.

The CDR3 region has the DNA TGTGCCAGCAGCCGGGACACCGTGGAGACCCAGTACTTC. As protein: CASSRDTVETQYF. The V and J genes are TRBV5-4 and TRBJ2-5; D perhaps matches TRBD1 (6 bases). The CDR3 is 13 residues long. The V and J ends lost 4 bases and 5 bases respectively, with 12 bases between them. Per germline, CDR1 SGHNT and CDR2 YYREEE (reference sequence).

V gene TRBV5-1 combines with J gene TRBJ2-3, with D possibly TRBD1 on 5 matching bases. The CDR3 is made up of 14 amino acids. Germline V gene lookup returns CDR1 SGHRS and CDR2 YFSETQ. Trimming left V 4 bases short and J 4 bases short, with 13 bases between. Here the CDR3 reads CASSRQSGADTQYF. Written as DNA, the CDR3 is TGCGCCAGCAGCCGACAGTCAGGTGCAGATACGCAGTATTTT.

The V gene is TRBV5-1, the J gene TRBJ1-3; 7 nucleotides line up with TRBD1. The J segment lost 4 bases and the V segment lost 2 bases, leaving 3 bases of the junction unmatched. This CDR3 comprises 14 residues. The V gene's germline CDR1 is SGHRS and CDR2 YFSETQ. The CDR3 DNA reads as TGCGCCAGCAGCTTACAGGGGCCGGGAAACACCATATATTTT. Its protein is CASSLQGPGNTIYF.

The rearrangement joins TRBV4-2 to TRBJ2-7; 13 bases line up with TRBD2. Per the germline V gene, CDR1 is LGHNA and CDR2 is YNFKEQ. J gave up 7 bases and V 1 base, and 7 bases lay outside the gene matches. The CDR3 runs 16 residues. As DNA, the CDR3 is TGTGCCAGCAGCCAAGTAGGACTAGCGGGAGATGGGGAGCAGTACTTC. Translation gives CASSQVGLAGDGEQYF.

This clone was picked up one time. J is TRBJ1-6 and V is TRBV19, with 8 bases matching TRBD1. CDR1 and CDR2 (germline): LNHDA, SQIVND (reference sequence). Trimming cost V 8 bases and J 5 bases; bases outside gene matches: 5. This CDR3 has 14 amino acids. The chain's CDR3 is CASGDRPNNSPLHF. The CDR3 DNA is TGTGCCAGTGGGGACAGGCCGAATAATTCACCCCTCCACTTT.

As DNA, the CDR3 is TGTGCCTGGACCCGTAGTCCAGGCTCTGGAAACACCATATATTTT. Protein sequence: CAWTRSPGSGNTIYF. The V call is TRBV30, the J call TRBJ1-3, with D hard to call. Deletions cut 4 bases from V and 0 bases from J, with 13 bases between. CDR1 and CDR2 (germline): GTSNPN, SVGIG (reference sequence). The CDR3 spans 15 residues.

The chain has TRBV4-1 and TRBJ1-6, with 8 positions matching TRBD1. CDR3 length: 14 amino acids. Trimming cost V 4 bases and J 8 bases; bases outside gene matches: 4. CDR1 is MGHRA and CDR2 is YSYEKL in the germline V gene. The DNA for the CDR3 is TGCGCCAGCAGCCGCGGACAGGGCTATTCACCCCTCCACTTT. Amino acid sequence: CASSRGQGYSPLHF.